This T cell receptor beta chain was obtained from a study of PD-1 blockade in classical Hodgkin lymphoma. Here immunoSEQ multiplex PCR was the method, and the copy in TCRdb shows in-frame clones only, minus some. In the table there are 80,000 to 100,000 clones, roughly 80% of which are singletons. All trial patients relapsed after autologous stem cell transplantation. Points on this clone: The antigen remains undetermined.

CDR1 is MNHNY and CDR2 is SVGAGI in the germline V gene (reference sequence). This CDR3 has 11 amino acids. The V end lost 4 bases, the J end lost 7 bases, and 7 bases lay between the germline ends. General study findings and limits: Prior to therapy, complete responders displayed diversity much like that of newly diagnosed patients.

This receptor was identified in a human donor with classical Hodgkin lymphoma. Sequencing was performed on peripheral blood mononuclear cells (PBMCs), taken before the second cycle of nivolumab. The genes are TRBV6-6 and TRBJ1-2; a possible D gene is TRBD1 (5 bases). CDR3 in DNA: TGTGCCAGCAGTTTCGGGGGTGGCTACACCTTC. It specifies CASSFGGGYTF.